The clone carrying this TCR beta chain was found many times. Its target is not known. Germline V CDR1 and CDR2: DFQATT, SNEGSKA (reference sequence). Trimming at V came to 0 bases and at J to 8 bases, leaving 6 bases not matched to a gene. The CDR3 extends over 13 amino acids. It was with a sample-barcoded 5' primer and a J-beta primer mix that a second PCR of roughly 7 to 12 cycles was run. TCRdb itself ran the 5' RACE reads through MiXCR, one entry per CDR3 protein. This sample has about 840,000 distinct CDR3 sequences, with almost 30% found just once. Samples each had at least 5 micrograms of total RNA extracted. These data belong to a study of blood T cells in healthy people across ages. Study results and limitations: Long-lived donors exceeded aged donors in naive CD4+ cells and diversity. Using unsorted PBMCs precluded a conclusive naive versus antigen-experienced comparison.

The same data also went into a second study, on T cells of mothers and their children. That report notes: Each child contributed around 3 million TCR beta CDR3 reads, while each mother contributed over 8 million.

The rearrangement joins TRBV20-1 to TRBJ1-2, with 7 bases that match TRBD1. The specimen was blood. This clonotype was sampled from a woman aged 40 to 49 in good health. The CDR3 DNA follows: TGCAGTGCTAGAGACAGACAGGGAGTCGGCTACACCTTC. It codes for CSARDRQGVGYTF.